This T cell receptor (beta chain) was captured in a study of blood T cell repertoires in COVID-19. Study details: From T cells, B-cell-depleted T cells, or PBMCs came the material, which was cDNA or gDNA.

Trimming took off 1 base at V and 10 bases at J, with 22 bases between the two ends. Germline V CDR1 and CDR2: LGHNA, YNFKEQ. CDR3 length: 16 residues. As originally analysed: Counts of nucleated cells, estimated from reference gene primer amplification, were obtained. Sequenced by immunoSEQ multiplex PCR; TCRdb stores in-frame clones only, minus some. The V and J calls and clone size are taken from that table; D and trimming were inferred from the DNA. The sample contains over 100,000 clones, over 80% of which appear only once. The sequence derives from a woman aged 60-75 years with acute or convalescent COVID-19. Sample: peripheral blood. The chain links TRBV4-2 to TRBJ1-1; no clear D gene. The CDR3 sequence is CASSQASRGSLFGAFF. CDR3 DNA sequence: TGTGCCAGCAGCCAAGCTTCACGAGGGTCCCTCTTCGGAGCTTTCTTT.